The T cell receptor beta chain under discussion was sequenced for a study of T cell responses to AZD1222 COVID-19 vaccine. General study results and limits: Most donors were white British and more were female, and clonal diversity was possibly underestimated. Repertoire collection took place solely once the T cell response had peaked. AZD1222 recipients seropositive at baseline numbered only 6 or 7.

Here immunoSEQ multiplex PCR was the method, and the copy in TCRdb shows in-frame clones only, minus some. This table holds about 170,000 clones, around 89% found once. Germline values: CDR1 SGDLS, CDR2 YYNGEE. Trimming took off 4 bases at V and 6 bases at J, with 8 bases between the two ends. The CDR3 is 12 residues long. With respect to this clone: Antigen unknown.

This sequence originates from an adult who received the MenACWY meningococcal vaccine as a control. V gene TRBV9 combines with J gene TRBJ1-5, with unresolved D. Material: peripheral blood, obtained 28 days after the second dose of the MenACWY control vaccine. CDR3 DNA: TGTGCCAGCAGCCAGGACGGTCAGCCCCAGCATTTT. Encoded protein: CASSQDGQPQHF.